This T cell receptor beta chain was identified during a study of T cells in Graves' hyperthyroidism and ophthalmopathy (dated by TCRdb to about 2019). General notes on the study: Peripheral blood samples were taken at the time of initial diagnosis, prior to any treatment. TCR Vbeta CDR3 sequencing of some 140 peripheral blood samples (approximately 44 ophthalmopathy, under 80 hyperthyroidism and around 17 progressor patients) is reported in the paper. To identify distinguishing TCR V-J signatures, a discovery cohort of around 98 patients was used, comprising 40 to 45 with Graves' ophthalmopathy and around 60 with stable Graves' hyperthyroidism. An independent validation cohort of under 20 hyperthyroidism patients and more than 15 patients who later progressed to ophthalmopathy tested prospective prediction of ophthalmopathy. Once sampling was done, hyperthyroidism patients were given methimazole at a starting dose of 30 mg daily, whereas ophthalmopathy patients were given high-dose intravenous methylprednisolone. The study also compared thyroid tissue and blood T-cell repertoires from several Graves' hyperthyroidism patients. For training and testing, the 80 to 100 patients in the discovery cohort were randomly divided in a 7:3 ratio.

The study at large found these results: In validation, the model predicted progression to ophthalmopathy with 65% to 71% sensitivity and over 72% specificity, a median of approximately 6.7 months before onset. No statistical method was used to fix the sample size in advance, and group allocation was not hidden from the investigators. A model built on a 13 V-J signature distinguished ophthalmopathy from stable hyperthyroidism, reaching around 87% sensitivity and 81.08% specificity in cross-validation and 80%/75% in testing. Blood samples also contained most of the expanded thyroid clonotypes (frequency above 0.001), which suggests that blood repertoires may reflect thyroid immune responses.

Amplification of TCR beta CDR3 regions was carried out from RNA transcripts. A first-round RT-PCR of the TCR CDR3 used the HTBI primer set with the Qiagen OneStep RT-PCR kit. Libraries were constructed in a second round of multiplex PCR, after which size selection and purification were carried out. The libraries were sequenced on an Illumina HiSeq2000 using paired-end 100 bp reads. In the source study's methods: SOAPnuke was used to process the raw data, removing reads that contained adapters or uncalled bases, had a mean Phred below 15, or lacked an exact match to the constant primer or identifier. COPE v1.2.5 was used to merge the high-quality paired reads, and each unique nucleotide sequence was defined as a clonotype. Clonotypes were aligned to IMGT TRBV, TRBD and TRBJ reference segments using MiTCR v1.1. Analysis was restricted to V-J combinations with a frequency above 0.0001, which covered roughly 99% of repertoires. A TCS score was defined as the ratio of F50 (clonal expansion) to E x V (chaos), with BLOSUM62-based TCRdist applied between CDR3 peptides within each V-J. Welch's t-statistics and random forest reduced several hundred V-J features to 13, which were used in a naive Bayes classifier (R e1071). The public reads were reprocessed in TCRdb via fastp at Q25 and MiXCR, keeping in-frame beta chains. Entries that share a CDR3 protein sequence are merged under the most common genes and DNA. What appears here as the V and J calls and clone size reflects TCRdb's work, not the paper's. For this sample there are hundreds of thousands of distinct CDR3 sequences; 15% to 20% appear just once. Together, the top ten hold approximately 3.9% of the sample.

Turning to this clonotype: Its target antigen remains unknown. There are no base qualities to consult, and no much larger clone falls within one base.

Stable Graves' hyperthyroidism was defined as the absence of progression to ophthalmopathy over 18 months of follow-up. Hyperthyroidism patients were newly diagnosed, with disease duration under 2 months, and aged 18 to 65 years. The study excluded patients with uncontrolled infections, other autoimmune diseases, pregnancy or lactation. Diagnoses were established on the basis of clinical symptoms, serum thyroxine and TRAb, thyroid ultrasound, and orbital computed tomography. PBMCs were isolated from about 10 ml of fresh peripheral blood by Ficoll-Paque density gradient centrifugation. Total RNA was extracted with Trizol reagent, and quality was checked on an Agilent 2100 Bioanalyzer. The cysteine opens and the phenylalanine closes a CDR3 of 16 amino acids. Here the CDR3 DNA is all that survives: 48 bases in frame from base 1. CDR1 and CDR2, looked up from the germline V gene, are KGHSH and LQKENI. The junction carries 21 bases between V and J, which are trimmed by 6 bases and 4 bases respectively.

The rearranged chain carries TRBV18 and TRBJ1-1, with a weak D call of TRBD1 (6 bases match). This TCR came from a woman in her twenties or thirties with Graves' hyperthyroidism. Sequenced input: blood. The CDR3 has the sequence CASSPTRTDTFTEAFF. The DNA sequence reads TGTGCCAGCTCCCCGACCCGGACAGATACTTTCACTGAAGCTTTCTTT. Extended through the reference TRBV18 and TRBJ1-1 proteins, this CDR3 yields the full variable domain: NAGVMQNPRHLVRRRGQEARLRCSPMKGHSHVYWYRQLPEEGLKFMVYLQKENIIDESGMPKERFSAEFPKEGPSILRIQQVVRGDSAAYFCASSPTRTDTFTEAFFGQGTRLTVV.